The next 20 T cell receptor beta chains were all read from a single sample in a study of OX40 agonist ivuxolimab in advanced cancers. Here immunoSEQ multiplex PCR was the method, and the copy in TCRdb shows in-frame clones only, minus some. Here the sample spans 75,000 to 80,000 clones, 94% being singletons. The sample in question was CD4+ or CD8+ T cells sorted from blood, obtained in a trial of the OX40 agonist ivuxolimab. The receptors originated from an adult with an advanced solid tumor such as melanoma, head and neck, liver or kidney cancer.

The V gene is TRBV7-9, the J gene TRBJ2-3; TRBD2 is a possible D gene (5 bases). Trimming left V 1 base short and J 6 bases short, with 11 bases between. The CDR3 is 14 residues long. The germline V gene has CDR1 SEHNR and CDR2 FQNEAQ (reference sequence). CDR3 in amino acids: CASSLEGGRDTQYF. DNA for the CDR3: TGTGCCAGCAGCTTAGAGGGCGGGCGCGATACGCAGTATTTT.

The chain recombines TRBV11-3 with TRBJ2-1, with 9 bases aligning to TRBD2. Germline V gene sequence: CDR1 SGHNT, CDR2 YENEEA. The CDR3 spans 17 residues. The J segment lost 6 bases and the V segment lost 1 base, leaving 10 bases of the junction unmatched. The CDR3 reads CASSLGRAGGPGNEQFF. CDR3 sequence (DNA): TGTGCCAGCAGCTTAGGGCGCGCGGGAGGGCCGGGCAATGAGCAGTTCTTC.

Here the CDR3 reads CASSLVDEQYF. For the CDR3, the DNA is TGTGCCAGCAGCTTAGTGGACGAGCAGTACTTC. The rearrangement joins TRBV7-8 to TRBJ2-5; D is uncertain. The end of the DNA fits TRBJ2-7 better, so the J call may be wrong. The CDR3 loop spans 11 amino acids. The germline gives CDR1 SGHVS, CDR2 FQNEAQ.

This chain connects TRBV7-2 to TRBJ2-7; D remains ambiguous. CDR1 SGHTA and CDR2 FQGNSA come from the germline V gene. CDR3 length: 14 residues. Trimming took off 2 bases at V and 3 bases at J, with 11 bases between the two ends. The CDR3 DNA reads TGTGCCAGCAGCTTATGGGCCAGCGACTACGAGCAGTACTTC. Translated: CASSLWASDYEQYF.

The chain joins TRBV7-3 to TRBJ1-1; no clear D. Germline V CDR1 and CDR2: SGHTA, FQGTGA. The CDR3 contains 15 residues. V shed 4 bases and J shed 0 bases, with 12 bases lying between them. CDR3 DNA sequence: TGTGCCAGCAGCTCCTGGGCGTCCATGAACACTGAAGCTTTCTTT. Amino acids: CASSSWASMNTEAFF.

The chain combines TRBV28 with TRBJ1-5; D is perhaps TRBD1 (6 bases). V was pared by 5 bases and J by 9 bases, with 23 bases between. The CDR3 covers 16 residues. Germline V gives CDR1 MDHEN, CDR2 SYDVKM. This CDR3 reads CASSPPGTFSAGPQHF. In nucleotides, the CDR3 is TGTGCCAGCAGTCCTCCGGGGACATTCTCGGCTGGGCCCCAGCATTTT.

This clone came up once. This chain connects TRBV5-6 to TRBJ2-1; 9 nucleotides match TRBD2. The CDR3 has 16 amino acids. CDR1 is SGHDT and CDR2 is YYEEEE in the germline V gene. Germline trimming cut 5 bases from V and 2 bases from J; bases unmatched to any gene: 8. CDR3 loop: CASSLSGGSPYNEQFF. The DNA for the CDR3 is TGTGCCAGCAGTTTGAGCGGGGGGTCCCCCTACAATGAGCAGTTCTTC.

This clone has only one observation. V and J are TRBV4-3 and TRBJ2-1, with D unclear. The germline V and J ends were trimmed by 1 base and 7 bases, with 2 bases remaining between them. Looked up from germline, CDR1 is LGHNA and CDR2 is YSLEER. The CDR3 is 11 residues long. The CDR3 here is CASSQGNEQFF. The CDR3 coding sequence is TGCGCCAGCAGCCAAGGAAATGAGCAGTTCTTC.

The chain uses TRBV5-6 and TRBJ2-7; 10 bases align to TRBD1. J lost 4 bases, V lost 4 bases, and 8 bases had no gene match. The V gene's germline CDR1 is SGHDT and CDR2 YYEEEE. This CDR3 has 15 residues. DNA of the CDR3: TGTGCCAGCAGCCTACCGGGACAGGGGTGGTACGAGCAGTACTTC. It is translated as CASSLPGQGWYEQYF.

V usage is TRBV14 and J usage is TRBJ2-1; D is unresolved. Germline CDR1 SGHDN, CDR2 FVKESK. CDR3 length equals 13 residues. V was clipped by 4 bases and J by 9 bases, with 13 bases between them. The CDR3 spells CASSPGSVSEQFF. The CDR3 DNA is TGTGCCAGCAGCCCTGGTTCCGTTAGTGAGCAGTTCTTC. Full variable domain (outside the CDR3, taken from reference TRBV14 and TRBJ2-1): EAGVTQFPSHSVIEKGQTVTLRCDPISGHDNLYWYRRVMGKEIKFLLHFVKESKQDESGMPNNRFLAERTGGTYSTLKVQPAELEDSGVYFCASSPGSVSEQFFGPGTRLTVL.

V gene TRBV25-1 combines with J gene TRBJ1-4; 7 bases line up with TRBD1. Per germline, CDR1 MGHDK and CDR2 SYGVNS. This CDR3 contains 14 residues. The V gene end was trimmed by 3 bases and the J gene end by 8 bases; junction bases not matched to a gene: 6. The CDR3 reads CASSDLGQVEKLFF. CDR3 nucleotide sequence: TGTGCCAGCAGTGACCTCGGACAGGTGGAAAAACTGTTTTTT. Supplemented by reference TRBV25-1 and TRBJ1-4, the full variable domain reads EADIYQTPRYLVIGTGKKITLECSQTMGHDKMYWYQQDPGMELHLIHYSYGVNSTEKGDLSSESTVSRIRTEHFPLTLESARPSHTSQYLCASSDLGQVEKLFFGSGTQLSVL.

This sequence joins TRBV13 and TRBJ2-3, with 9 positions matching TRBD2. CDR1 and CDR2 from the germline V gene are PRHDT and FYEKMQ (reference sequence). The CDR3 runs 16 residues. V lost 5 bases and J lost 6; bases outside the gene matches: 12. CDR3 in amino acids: CASSQSRLAAYDTQYF. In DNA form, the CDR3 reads TGTGCCAGCAGCCAAAGCAGACTAGCGGCCTATGATACGCAGTATTTT.

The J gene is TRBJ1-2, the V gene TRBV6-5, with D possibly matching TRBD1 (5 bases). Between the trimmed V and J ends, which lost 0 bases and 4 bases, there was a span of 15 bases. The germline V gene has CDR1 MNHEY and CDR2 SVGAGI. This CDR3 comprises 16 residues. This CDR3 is CASSYSVRDPLYGYTF. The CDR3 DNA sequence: TGTGCCAGCAGTTACTCTGTCAGGGACCCTCTCTATGGCTACACCTTC.

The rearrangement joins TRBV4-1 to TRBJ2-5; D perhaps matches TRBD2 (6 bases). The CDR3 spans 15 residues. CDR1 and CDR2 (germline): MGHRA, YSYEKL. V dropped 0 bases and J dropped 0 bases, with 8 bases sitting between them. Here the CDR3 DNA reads TGCGCCAGCAGCCAAGACGGAGGGAACCAAGAGACCCAGTACTTC. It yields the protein CASSQDGGNQETQYF.

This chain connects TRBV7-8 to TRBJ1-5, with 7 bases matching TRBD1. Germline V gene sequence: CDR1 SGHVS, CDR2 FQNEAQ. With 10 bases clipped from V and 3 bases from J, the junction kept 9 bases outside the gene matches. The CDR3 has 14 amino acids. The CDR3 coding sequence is TGTGCCACCTCACGAGGGACAGTCAATCAGCCCCAGCATTTT. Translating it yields CATSRGTVNQPQHF.

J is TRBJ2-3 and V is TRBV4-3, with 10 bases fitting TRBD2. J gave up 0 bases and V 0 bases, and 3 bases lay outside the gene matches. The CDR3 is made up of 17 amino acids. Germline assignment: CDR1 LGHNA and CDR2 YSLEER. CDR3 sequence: CASSQEPSGGSTDTQYF. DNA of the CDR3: TGCGCCAGCAGCCAAGAGCCTAGCGGGGGTAGCACAGATACGCAGTATTTT.

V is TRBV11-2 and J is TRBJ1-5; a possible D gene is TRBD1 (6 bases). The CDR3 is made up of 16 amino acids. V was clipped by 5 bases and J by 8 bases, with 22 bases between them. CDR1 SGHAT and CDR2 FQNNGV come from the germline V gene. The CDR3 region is CASSIQGDLVFKPQHF. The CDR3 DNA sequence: TGTGCCAGCAGCATACAGGGAGACTTGGTTTTTAAGCCCCAGCATTTT. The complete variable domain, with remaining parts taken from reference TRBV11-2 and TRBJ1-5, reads EAGVAQSPRYKIIEKRQSVAFWCNPISGHATLYWYQQILGQGPKLLIQFQNNGVVDDSQLPKDRFSAERLKGVDSTLKIQPAKLEDSAVYLCASSIQGDLVFKPQHFGDGTRLSIL.

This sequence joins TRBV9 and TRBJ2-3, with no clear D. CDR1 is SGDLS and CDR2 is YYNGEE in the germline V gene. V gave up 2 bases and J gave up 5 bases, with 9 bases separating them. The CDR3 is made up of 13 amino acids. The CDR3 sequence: CASSVVPGDTQYF. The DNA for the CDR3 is TGTGCCAGCAGCGTGGTACCAGGAGATACGCAGTATTTT.

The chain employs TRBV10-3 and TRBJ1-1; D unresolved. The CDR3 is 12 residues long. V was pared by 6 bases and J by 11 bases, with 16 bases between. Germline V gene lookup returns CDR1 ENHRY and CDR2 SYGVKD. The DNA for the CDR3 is TGTGCCATCAGGTCCGGGCCTTCGGAGGCTTTCTTT. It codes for CAIRSGPSEAFF.

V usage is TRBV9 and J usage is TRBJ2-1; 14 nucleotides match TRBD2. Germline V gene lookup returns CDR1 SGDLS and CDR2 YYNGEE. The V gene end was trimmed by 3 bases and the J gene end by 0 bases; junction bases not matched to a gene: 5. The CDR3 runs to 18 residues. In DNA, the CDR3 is TGTGCCAGCAGCGACGGGACTAGCGGGGGTATCTCCTACAATGAGCAGTTCTTC. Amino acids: CASSDGTSGGISYNEQFF. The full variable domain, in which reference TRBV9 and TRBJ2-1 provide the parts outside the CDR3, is DSGVTQTPKHLITATGQRVTLRCSPRSGDLSVYWYQQSLDQGLQFLIQYYNGEERAKGNILERFSAQQFPDLHSELNLSSLELGDSALYFCASSDGTSGGISYNEQFFGPGTRLTVL.